This T cell receptor (beta chain) was captured in a study of CD8+CD57+ T cells in acquired aplastic anemia. The study profiled TCR beta VDJ and CDR3 using genomic DNA as template. TCRdb reprocessed the reads with MiXCR, giving one entry per CDR3 protein. In the table there are about half a million distinct CDR3 sequences, roughly a third of which are singletons. This CDR3 is built from 13 residues. V shed 7 bases and J shed 5 bases, with 16 bases lying between them. The germline V gene encodes CDR1 SGHRS and CDR2 YFSETQ. CD8+CD57+ cell expansion, shown by flow cytometry, had occurred in the patients selected for sequencing. At least ten counts were recorded for this clonotype. Antigen unknown. Findings and limits, study-wide: Significant differences in CD8+ Simpson's diversity were not observed between patients and controls. Patients and controls shared over 25 CD8+ CDR3 sequences, which appeared highly expressed in patients and within their immunodominant clones.

The sample taken for sequencing was sorted CD4+, CD8+, or CD8+CD57+ T cells (not recorded which) from PBMCs. The sequence derives from a human donor with aplastic anemia. The V gene is TRBV5-1, the J gene TRBJ2-7; D might be TRBD2 (6 bases). The CDR3 coding sequence is TGCGCCAGCGCCCTCTCGGGGGAGGACGAGCAGTACTTC. Encoded protein: CASALSGEDEQYF.